Sequencing of this TCR beta chain was carried out in a study of cytomegalovirus exposure and HLA in healthy donors. For the study at large: Researchers found that less than 90% of 300 to 450 genotyped donors fell within the Caucasian-associated ancestry cluster.

The CDR3 runs 13 residues. The V and J ends lost 0 bases and 4 bases respectively, with 4 bases between them. In germline, CDR1 is MNHNS, CDR2 SASEGT. Many counts were recorded for this clone. Antigen unknown. The PCR used 60 Vbeta and 13 Jbeta primers. Sequenced by immunoSEQ multiplex PCR; TCRdb stores in-frame clones only, minus some. The sample carries about 160,000 clones, 80% to 85% recorded once. Study results and limitations: A later analysis linked a missense variant in DCLRE1C to the trimming of TCR beta V and J genes. A later analysis showed HLA-associated TCR beta chains outstripping equally common others in clonal expansion. There were fewer than 200 TCR beta chains listed as cytomegalovirus-associated.

The V call is TRBV6-1, the J call TRBJ1-3; D ambiguous. Material for sequencing was PBMCs. The TCR comes from a male donor in good health and CMV-seropositive. The CDR3 spells CASSEARGNTIYF. The CDR3 nucleotides are TGTGCCAGCAGTGAAGCCAGGGGAAACACCATATATTTT.